One sample yielded the 24 T cell receptor beta chains listed below, sequenced in a study of cytomegalovirus exposure and HLA in healthy donors. A multiplex PCR was run with 60 Vbeta primers and 13 Jbeta primers. Using immunoSEQ multiplex PCR, the repertoire was profiled, and TCRdb retains in-frame clones only, with some absent. The profile shows roughly 180,000 clones, 79% of them singletons. The sequencing input was PBMCs. Receptor source: a girl between 10 and 17 years old in good health and CMV-seropositive.

This rearrangement joins TRBV9 to TRBJ2-5; 7 bases match TRBD2. CDR3 size: 13 residues. J lost 5 bases, V lost 4 bases, and 5 bases had no gene match. In germline, CDR1 is SGDLS, CDR2 YYNGEE. The CDR3 here is CASSRGLTETQYF. The CDR3 DNA reads as TGTGCCAGCAGCCGGGGACTAACGGAGACCCAGTACTTC.

The chain recombines TRBV4-3 with TRBJ1-1, with no clear D. Germline V gene lookup returns CDR1 LGHNA and CDR2 YSLEER. The ends were cut back, 4 bases at V and 2 bases at J, with 14 bases in the middle. This CDR3 comprises 15 residues. CDR3 sequence: CASSRVLHRNTEAFF. CDR3 nucleotides: TGCGCCAGCAGCCGCGTACTTCATCGAAACACTGAAGCTTTCTTT.

The gene calls are TRBV27 and TRBJ2-6; D gene ambiguous. In germline, CDR1 is MNHEY, CDR2 SMNVEV (reference sequence). Trimming pared 3 bases from V and 0 bases from J, leaving 6 bases between. The CDR3 is 15 amino acids. The CDR3 loop reads CASSFISSGANVLTF. The CDR3, as DNA: TGTGCCAGCAGTTTTATCTCCTCTGGGGCCAACGTCCTGACTTTC. Full variable domain (missing parts from reference TRBV27 and TRBJ2-6): EAQVTQNPRYLITVTGKKLTVTCSQNMNHEYMSWYRQDPGLGLRQIYYSMNVEVTDKGDVPEGYKVSRKEKRNFPLILESPSPNQTSLYFCASSFISSGANVLTFGAGSRLTVL.

CDR3 region: CASSRRDTLNTEAFF. The CDR3 DNA reads as TGTGCCAGCAGCCGCAGGGACACCTTGAACACTGAAGCTTTCTTT. The chain uses TRBV5-4 and TRBJ1-1, with TRBD1 as a possible D gene (6 bases). The CDR3 loop spans 15 amino acids. V was cut by 4 bases and J by 0 bases, with 13 bases left in between. Germline-derived CDR1 and CDR2 are SGHNT and YYREEE (reference sequence).

This chain joins TRBV7-9 and TRBJ1-3; no firm D call. The ends were cut back, 2 bases at V and 0 bases at J, with 20 bases in the middle. This CDR3 spans 19 amino acids. Germline V gene lookup returns CDR1 SEHNR and CDR2 FQNEAQ (reference sequence). For the CDR3, the DNA is TGTGCCAGCAGCTTATGGCCCCTTGTGGCAGGCCGCTCTGGAAACACCATATATTTT. This gives the protein CASSLWPLVAGRSGNTIYF.

The J gene is TRBJ1-2, the V gene TRBV25-1; D is undetermined. Germline V lookup: CDR1 MGHDK, CDR2 SYGVNS. This CDR3 region has 13 residues. With 3 bases removed from V and 5 bases from J, the gap between germline ends came to 10 bases. CDR3 residues: CASSETQVYGYTF. The CDR3 coding sequence is TGTGCCAGCAGTGAGACCCAGGTTTATGGCTACACCTTC.

This sequence joins TRBV4-3 and TRBJ2-5, with TRBD2 matching over 10 bases. Trimming removed 0 bases from V and 2 bases from J; junction bases left unmatched: 3. The CDR3 covers 16 residues. Germline V lookup: CDR1 LGHNA, CDR2 YSLEER. CDR3 nucleotides: TGCGCCAGCAGCCAAGAACCAGCGGGGGGGCAAGAGACCCAGTACTTC. It specifies CASSQEPAGGQETQYF.

The sample holds a few counts of this clone. This chain joins TRBV7-2 and TRBJ2-7; D is unresolved. V was pared by 2 bases and J by 2 bases, with 10 bases between. This CDR3 spans 14 amino acids. Germline CDR1 is SGHTA and CDR2 is FQGNSA. CDR3: CASSLRLRAYEQYF. Here the CDR3 DNA reads TGTGCCAGCAGCTTACGACTCAGAGCCTACGAGCAGTACTTC.

CDR3 sequence reads: CASSFPGVGGYTF. CDR3 in DNA: TGTGCCAGCAGCTTTCCAGGGGTAGGGGGCTACACCTTC. V and J are TRBV11-2 and TRBJ1-2; TRBD1 is a possible D gene (6 bases). Trimming took 3 bases from V and 8 from J, leaving 13 bases between them. Germline assignment: CDR1 SGHAT and CDR2 FQNNGV. The length of the CDR3 is 13 residues.

V and J are TRBV29-1 and TRBJ2-5; D might be TRBD2 (6 bases). Germline CDR1 and CDR2: SQVTM and ANQGSEA. V lost 7 bases to trimming and J lost 4 bases, with 10 bases between them. CDR3 length: 11 amino acids. This CDR3 reads CSGDFLETQYF. In DNA, the CDR3 is TGCAGCGGGGACTTTTTAGAGACCCAGTACTTC.

The chain carries TRBV10-3 and TRBJ1-2; TRBD1 is a possible D gene (6 bases). V lost 7 bases and J lost 5, with 20 bases in between. CDR1 and CDR2 (germline): ENHRY, SYGVKD. The CDR3 totals 15 residues. As DNA, the CDR3 is TGTGCCATCACCGAGATCGGGACATATACGTATGGCTACACCTTC. This gives the protein CAITEIGTYTYGYTF.

V is TRBV10-3 and J is TRBJ2-7, with TRBD1 identical over 8 bases. The V and J ends lost 5 bases and 5 bases, in that order; junction bases with no gene match: 14. This CDR3 contains 16 residues. Germline CDR1 and CDR2: ENHRY and SYGVKD. Here the CDR3 reads CAISPPPSTGVDEQYF. Written as DNA, the CDR3 is TGTGCCATCAGTCCCCCTCCTTCGACAGGGGTTGACGAGCAGTACTTC.

V usage is TRBV4-1 and J usage is TRBJ2-7; tentative D call: TRBD2 (5 bases). The CDR3 sequence is 14 residues long. V shed 0 bases and J shed 3 bases, with 9 bases lying between them. Germline lookup yields CDR1 MGHRA and CDR2 YSYEKL. This CDR3 is CASSQDLTSYEQYF. CDR3 bases: TGCGCCAGCAGCCAAGATCTAACTAGCTACGAGCAGTACTTC.

The chain couples TRBV7-9 to TRBJ2-5; D is unclear. Per the germline V gene, CDR1 is SEHNR and CDR2 is FQNEAQ (reference sequence). This CDR3 has 16 amino acids. The V end was cut by 1 base, the J end by 0 bases, with 12 bases between. CDR3 protein: CASSLGAVWYQETQYF. DNA of the CDR3: TGTGCCAGCAGCTTAGGGGCAGTCTGGTACCAAGAGACCCAGTACTTC.

The genes are TRBV11-2 and TRBJ2-1, with D perhaps TRBD1 (5 bases). The CDR3 totals 16 residues. Trimming shortened V by 1 base and J by 6 bases, and 16 bases separated the two germline ends. Germline V CDR1 and CDR2: SGHAT, FQNNGV. The CDR3 DNA is TGTGCCAGCAGCTTAGCACAGGTGCCTTCCCCCAATGAGCAGTTCTTC. It specifies CASSLAQVPSPNEQFF.

This sequence joins TRBV4-1 and TRBJ2-1, with TRBD2 identical over 12 bases. The CDR3 spans 16 residues. J lost 4 bases, V lost 3 bases, and 4 bases had no gene match. Germline CDR1 is MGHRA and CDR2 is YSYEKL. This CDR3 reads CASSHMTSGGYNEQFF. Written as DNA, the CDR3 is TGCGCCAGCAGCCATATGACTAGCGGGGGATACAATGAGCAGTTCTTC.

This clone was seen just once. The chain joins TRBV4-3 to TRBJ1-4; D remains unclear. The CDR3 sequence is 15 residues long. Trimming took off 3 bases at V and 5 bases at J, with 13 bases between the two ends. The germline V gene encodes CDR1 LGHNA and CDR2 YSLEER. CDR3 DNA: TGCGCCAGCAGCCAGGGTTTTGGACTGAATGAAAAACTGTTTTTT. Translation: CASSQGFGLNEKLFF.

The chain combines TRBV11-3 with TRBJ1-1; TRBD1 matches 8 bases. Trimming at V came to 3 bases and at J to 1 base, leaving 4 bases not matched to a gene. The CDR3 is made up of 15 amino acids. Germline CDR1 reads SGHNT; CDR2 reads YENEEA. CDR3 nucleotide sequence: TGTGCCAGCAGCTTTTCAGGGGGCGGGAACACTGAAGCTTTCTTT. Translated, it gives CASSFSGGGNTEAFF. The whole variable domain, filled in from reference TRBV11-3 and TRBJ1-1, reads EAGVVQSPRYKIIEKKQPVAFWCNPISGHNTLYWYLQNLGQGPELLIRYENEEAVDDSQLPKDRFSAERLKGVDSTLKIQPAELGDSAVYLCASSFSGGGNTEAFFGQGTRLTVV.

V and J are TRBV11-3 and TRBJ1-1; D perhaps matches TRBD1 (5 bases). The CDR3 is 14 amino acids. Germline V CDR1 and CDR2: SGHNT, YENEEA. Trimming cost V 6 bases and J 1 base, with 12 bases left between them. The CDR3 DNA reads TGTGCCAGCAGAGAGCGCAGGGAGAACACTGAAGCTTTCTTT. As protein: CASRERRENTEAFF.

This chain connects TRBV4-3 to TRBJ1-5; 9 bases agree with TRBD1. Germline values: CDR1 LGHNA, CDR2 YSLEER. The trim removed 3 bases at V and 4 bases at J, leaving 4 bases unmatched. This CDR3 has 15 amino acids. CDR3 sequence (DNA): TGCGCCAGCAGCCACGGGACAGGGACTAATCAGCCCCAGCATTTT. Protein product: CASSHGTGTNQPQHF.

The chain uses TRBV6-1 and TRBJ2-7; D possibly corresponds to TRBD1 (6 bases). CDR1 and CDR2 from the germline V gene are MNHNS and SASEGT. V was clipped by 2 bases and J by 2 bases, with 7 bases between them. This CDR3 has 13 amino acids. CDR3 DNA sequence: TGTGCCAGCAGTGAATGGACAGCCTACGAGCAGTACTTC. Protein: CASSEWTAYEQYF.

This chain links TRBV10-3 with TRBJ1-6; D unresolved. The CDR3 contains 16 residues. Germline V lookup: CDR1 ENHRY, CDR2 SYGVKD. Trimming took off 2 bases at V and 9 bases at J, with 17 bases between the two ends. CDR3 region: CAISEEWAVQGSPLHF. The CDR3 region has the DNA TGTGCCATCAGTGAGGAATGGGCCGTCCAAGGTTCACCCCTCCACTTT.

This clone has just one count. This chain joins TRBV7-9 and TRBJ1-1; 9 nucleotides match TRBD1. Germline V lookup: CDR1 SEHNR, CDR2 FQNEAQ (reference sequence). The CDR3 covers 14 residues. V gave up 6 bases and J gave up 4 bases; unmatched junction bases: 6. The CDR3 nucleotides are TGTGCCAGCAGTCCCGACAGGGGGGCCACTGAAGCTTTCTTT. Translation: CASSPDRGATEAFF.

J is TRBJ1-2 and V is TRBV2; TRBD1 is a possible D gene (6 bases). This CDR3 has 12 amino acids. Per the germline V gene, CDR1 is SNHLY and CDR2 is FYNNEI. Trimming removed 1 base from V and 8 bases from J, with 8 bases in between. In DNA, the CDR3 is TGTGCCAGCAGTGAAGTTGGACAGGGCTACACCTTC. It yields the protein CASSEVGQGYTF.